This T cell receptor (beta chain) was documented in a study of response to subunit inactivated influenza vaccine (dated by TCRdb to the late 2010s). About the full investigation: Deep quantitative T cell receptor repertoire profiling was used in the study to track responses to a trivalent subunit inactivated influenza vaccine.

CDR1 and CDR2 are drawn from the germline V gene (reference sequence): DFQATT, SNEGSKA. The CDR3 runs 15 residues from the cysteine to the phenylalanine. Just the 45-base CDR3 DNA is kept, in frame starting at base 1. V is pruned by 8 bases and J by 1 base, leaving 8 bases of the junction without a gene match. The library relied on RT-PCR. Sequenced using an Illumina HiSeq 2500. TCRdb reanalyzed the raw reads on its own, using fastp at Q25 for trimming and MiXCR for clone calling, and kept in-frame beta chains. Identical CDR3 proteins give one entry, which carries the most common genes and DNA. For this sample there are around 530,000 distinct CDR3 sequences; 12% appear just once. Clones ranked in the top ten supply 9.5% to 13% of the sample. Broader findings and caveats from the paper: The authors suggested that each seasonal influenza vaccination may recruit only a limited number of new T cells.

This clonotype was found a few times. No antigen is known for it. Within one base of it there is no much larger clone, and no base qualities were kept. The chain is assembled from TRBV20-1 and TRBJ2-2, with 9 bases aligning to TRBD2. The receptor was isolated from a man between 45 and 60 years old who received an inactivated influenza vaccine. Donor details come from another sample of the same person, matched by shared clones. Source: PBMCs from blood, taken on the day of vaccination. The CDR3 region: CSLSAGGGNTGELFF. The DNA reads TGCAGTTTGTCAGCGGGGGGCGGGAACACCGGGGAGCTGTTTTTT.